This T cell receptor beta chain was sequenced for a study of regulatory T cells in long-lasting Graves disease. Researchers made TCR beta libraries by using iRepertoire HTBI primers and running Arm-PCR on CDR3 regions. TCRdb itself ran the multiplex PCR reads through MiXCR, one entry per CDR3 protein. The sample holds 300,000 to 350,000 distinct CDR3 sequences, roughly a fifth seen once. Documented time point: persistent/refractory GD, antithyroid drugs over 5 years with positive TRAb. RNA extracted from PBMCs served as the sequencing template. There are many counts of this clonotype. CDR1 is MNHNS and CDR2 is SASEGT in the germline V gene. This CDR3 contains 14 residues. Trimming left V 5 bases short and J 9 bases short, with 17 bases between.

The rearrangement links TRBV6-1 to TRBJ2-4, with D maybe TRBD1 (6 bases). This clonotype was sampled from a female donor with Graves disease. The sample here was peripheral blood mononuclear cells (PBMCs), taken when the disease was refractory, from a patient treated with antithyroid drugs. CDR3 loop: CASSPLTGGPIQYF. The CDR3 DNA sequence: TGTGCCAGCAGTCCACTGACAGGCGGGCCCATTCAGTACTTC.